These 20 T cell receptor beta chains came from one sample sequenced in a study of blood T cells in healthy people across ages. PCR was performed a second time for roughly 6 to 12 cycles using a sample-barcoded 5' primer and a J-beta primer mix. Each CDR3 protein is one row after TCRdb ran MiXCR on the 5' RACE reads. The sample holds hundreds of thousands of distinct CDR3 sequences, just over 55% seen once. The sequenced material came from blood. The receptors stem from a middle-aged man in good health.

The rearrangement links TRBV7-2 to TRBJ2-7; the D gene is possibly TRBD1 (5 bases). V dropped 1 base and J dropped 2 bases, with 24 bases sitting between them. The CDR3 consists of 19 residues. The germline CDR1 and CDR2 sequences are SGHTA and FQGNSA. CDR3 protein: CASSLEQVGSSLPTYEQYF. The CDR3 DNA reads as TGTGCCAGCAGCTTAGAACAGGTTGGAAGTAGTCTTCCCACCTACGAGCAGTACTTC.

This clonotype was recorded only once. At one end, the junction sequence differs from germline, possibly due to a read error. V usage is TRBV7-2 and J usage is TRBJ2-1, with TRBD2 matching 10 bases. Germline V lookup: CDR1 SGHTA, CDR2 FQGNSA. The CDR3 has 16 residues. CDR3 sequence: CANSPRVASGGNEQFF. The CDR3 DNA follows: TGTGCCAACAGCCCCCGTGTGGCTAGCGGGGGTAATGAGCAGTTCTTC.

The chain joins TRBV20-1 to TRBJ2-7, with D possibly being TRBD1 (5 bases). With 8 bases removed from V and 2 bases from J, the gap between germline ends came to 16 bases. The CDR3 sequence is 13 residues long. Germline CDR1 reads DFQATT; CDR2 reads SNEGSKA (reference sequence). CDR3 region: CSTPNRLTYEQYF. The DNA of the CDR3 is TGCAGTACTCCTAACAGGTTGACCTACGAGCAGTACTTC.

The chain uses TRBV20-1 and TRBJ1-2; unclear D gene. The germline gives CDR1 DFQATT, CDR2 SNEGSKA (reference sequence). V was clipped by 0 bases and J by 3 bases, with 11 bases between them. The CDR3 has 14 residues. CDR3 nucleotides: TGCAGTGCTAGAGAGGCGGGAGTATACTATGGCTACACCTTC. Encoded protein: CSAREAGVYYGYTF.

This clonotype was counted only a few times. The V and J genes are TRBV2 and TRBJ2-7; D not resolved. The germline CDR1 and CDR2 sequences are SNHLY and FYNNEI. This CDR3 region has 12 residues. V lost 6 bases, J lost 3 bases, and 9 bases lay in between. The CDR3 DNA follows: TGTGCCAGCAGCATGGGCGGCTACGAGCAGTACTTC. As protein: CASSMGGYEQYF.

This chain uses TRBV2 with TRBJ2-7; D is perhaps TRBD1 or TRBD2 (5 bases each). The CDR3 loop spans 15 amino acids. Trimming removed 4 bases at V and 0 bases at J, with 13 bases between. Germline V gene lookup returns CDR1 SNHLY and CDR2 FYNNEI. The CDR3 region is CASSGGQGISYEQYF. In DNA form, the CDR3 reads TGTGCCAGCAGTGGCGGGCAGGGCATCTCCTACGAGCAGTACTTC.

The chain has TRBV12-3 or TRBV12-4 and TRBJ2-5; 10 bases are a match to TRBD2. The CDR3 runs 17 residues. V was clipped by 2 bases and J by 3 bases; unmatched bases: 9. The CDR3 DNA reads TGTGCCAGCAGTTTACTAGCGGGAGCGGTGGGGGAAGAGACCCAGTACTTC. As protein: CASSLLAGAVGEETQYF.

The chain carries TRBV9 and TRBJ2-4; TRBD2 agrees at 13 bases. The DNA matches TRBJ2-7 better at its end, which makes the J call doubtful. Germline V lookup: CDR1 SGDLS, CDR2 YYNGEE. This CDR3 is 21 amino acids long. CDR3 nucleotides: TGTGCCAGCAGCCCGGGGGTAAACGTACAGGGACTAGCGGGGCCAATTTACGAGCAGTACTTC. Amino acids: CASSPGVNVQGLAGPIYEQYF.

This clonotype was recorded only once. CDR3 sequence reads: CASRWLAAETQYF. CDR3 coding DNA: TGTGCCAGCCGCTGGTTGGCCGCAGAGACCCAGTACTTC. This chain connects TRBV7-2 to TRBJ2-5, with D uncertain. V was clipped by 8 bases and J by 4 bases, with 14 bases between them. Germline V gene sequence: CDR1 SGHTA, CDR2 FQGNSA. CDR3 length equals 13 residues.

The CDR3 reads CASGPTSGGHLGNEQFF. CDR3 nucleotide sequence: TGTGCTAGTGGTCCGACTAGCGGGGGGCACCTTGGGAATGAGCAGTTCTTC. This sequence joins TRBV12-5 and TRBJ2-1, with TRBD2 identical over 13 bases. The trim removed 5 bases at V and 7 bases at J, leaving 11 bases unmatched. The CDR3 runs 17 residues. Looked up from germline, CDR1 is LGHNT and CDR2 is FRNRAP.

The rearrangement joins TRBV20-1 to TRBJ1-2, with D perhaps TRBD1 (6 bases). In germline, CDR1 is DFQATT, CDR2 SNEGSKA (reference sequence). The CDR3 is made up of 12 amino acids. CDR3: CSGKGGSYGYTF. For the CDR3, the DNA is TGCAGCGGGAAGGGGGGAAGCTATGGCTACACCTTC.

V and J are TRBV24-1 and TRBJ2-5; 7 nucleotides agree with TRBD1. The J segment lost 2 bases and the V segment lost 2 bases, leaving 7 bases of the junction unmatched. The CDR3 contains 16 residues. CDR1 and CDR2 (germline): KGHDR, SFDVKD. The CDR3 here is CATSDSKTGYQETQYF. The CDR3 bases are TGTGCCACCAGTGATTCCAAGACAGGGTATCAAGAGACCCAGTACTTC.

In its sample, this clonotype was seen a few times. The chain has TRBV5-1 and TRBJ2-1; 9 positions agree with TRBD1. The CDR3 has 16 residues. Germline CDR1 SGHRS, CDR2 YFSETQ. V was pared by 4 bases and J by 6 bases, with 11 bases of the junction left unmatched. In DNA form, the CDR3 reads TGCGCCAGCAGCCCGACACCGGGACAGGGTCCCAATGAGCAGTTCTTC. It yields the protein CASSPTPGQGPNEQFF.

This clonotype was counted a single time. The chain recombines TRBV14 with TRBJ2-5, with TRBD2 matching 13 bases. The germline V gene encodes CDR1 SGHDN and CDR2 FVKESK. Trimming cost V 1 base and J 4 bases; bases outside gene matches: 9. The CDR3 contains 18 residues. The CDR3 is CASSQALGLAGEGETQYF. In nucleotides, the CDR3 is TGTGCCAGCAGCCAAGCTCTCGGACTAGCGGGAGAGGGAGAGACCCAGTACTTC.

The J gene is TRBJ2-7, the V gene TRBV7-2, with D perhaps matching TRBD2 (5 bases). V shed 1 base and J shed 5 bases, with 18 bases lying between them. Germline V gene lookup returns CDR1 SGHTA and CDR2 FQGNSA. The CDR3 consists of 16 residues. DNA for the CDR3: TGTGCCAGCAGCTTAGGGGCGGGCGCGGGCGAGAACGAGCAGTACTTC. Its protein product is CASSLGAGAGENEQYF.

At least ten counts were recorded for this clonotype. The CDR3 coding sequence is TGTGCCAGCAGGAGACAGGGGGCAGGCTATGGCTACACCTTC. This translates into CASRRQGAGYGYTF. The chain has TRBV27 and TRBJ1-2; 10 nucleotides match TRBD1. The V gene's germline CDR1 is MNHEY and CDR2 SMNVEV (reference sequence). J was trimmed by 4 bases and V by 6 bases; bases with no gene match: 5. This CDR3 is built from 14 residues.

A few counts support this clonotype. The chain couples TRBV28 to TRBJ2-2; D not certain. The CDR3 covers 13 residues. V dropped 4 bases and J dropped 9 bases, with 12 bases sitting between them. Germline V CDR1 and CDR2: MDHEN, SYDVKM. CDR3 DNA sequence: TGTGCCAGCAGTTGGGTCGTCAACCGGGAGCTGTTTTTT. It specifies CASSWVVNRELFF.

The gene calls are TRBV4-1 and TRBJ2-5; D is perhaps TRBD1 (6 bases). This CDR3 contains 14 residues. CDR1 is MGHRA and CDR2 is YSYEKL in the germline V gene. Trimming took 4 bases from V and 2 from J, leaving 11 bases between them. CDR3 sequence (DNA): TGCGCCAGCAGCCCCAGACAGGTACAAGAGACCCAGTACTTC. Its translation is CASSPRQVQETQYF.

The rearrangement links TRBV7-2 to TRBJ1-2; 7 nucleotides line up with TRBD1. The CDR3 loop spans 19 amino acids. V gave up 4 bases and J gave up 8 bases; unmatched junction bases: 25. Germline CDR1 and CDR2: SGHTA and FQGNSA. As DNA, the CDR3 is TGTGCCAGCAGCTCAATGGGTTTCCTTCGGGGCAGGGGGGATGGGGGCTACACCTTC. It specifies CASSSMGFLRGRGDGGYTF. The whole variable domain, filled in from reference TRBV7-2 and TRBJ1-2, reads GAGVSQSPSNKVTEKGKDVELRCDPISGHTALYWYRQSLGQGLEFLIYFQGNSAPDKSGLPSDRFSAERTGGSVSTLTIQRTQQEDSAVYLCASSSMGFLRGRGDGGYTFGSGTRLTVV.

This clonotype was detected only a few times. The chain links TRBV7-9 to TRBJ2-3; D unclear. The germline V gene encodes CDR1 SEHNR and CDR2 FQNEAQ (reference sequence). Trimming took 5 bases from V and 7 from J, leaving 10 bases between them. The CDR3 spans 12 residues. Here the CDR3 reads CASSLPLNTQYF. CDR3 bases: TGTGCCAGCAGCCTCCCCCTCAATACGCAGTATTTT.